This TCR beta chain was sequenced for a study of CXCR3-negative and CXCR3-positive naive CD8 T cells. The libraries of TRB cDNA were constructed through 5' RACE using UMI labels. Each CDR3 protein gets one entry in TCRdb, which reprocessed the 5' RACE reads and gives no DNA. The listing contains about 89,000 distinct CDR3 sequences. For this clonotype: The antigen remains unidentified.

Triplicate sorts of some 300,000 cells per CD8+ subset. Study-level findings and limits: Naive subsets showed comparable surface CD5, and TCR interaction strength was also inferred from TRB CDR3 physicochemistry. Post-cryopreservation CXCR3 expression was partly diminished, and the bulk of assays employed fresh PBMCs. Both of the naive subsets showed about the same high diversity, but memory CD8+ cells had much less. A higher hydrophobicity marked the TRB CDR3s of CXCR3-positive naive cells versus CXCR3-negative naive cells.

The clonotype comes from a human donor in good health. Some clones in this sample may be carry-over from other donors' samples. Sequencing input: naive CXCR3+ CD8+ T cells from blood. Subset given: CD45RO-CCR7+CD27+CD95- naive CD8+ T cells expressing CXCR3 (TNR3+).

This chain's CDR3 is CASAGDLQGYSNQPQHF. V gene TRBV6-6 combines with J gene TRBJ1-5; TCRdb's D gene call, TRBD1, goes unchecked for lack of DNA. The CDR3 totals 17 residues. The germline V gene encodes CDR1 MNHNY and CDR2 SVGAGI (reference sequence).